Each of the 21 T cell receptor beta chains below was sequenced from the same sample in a study of blood T cell repertoires in COVID-19 (dated by TCRdb to 2019 to 2021). Libraries were constructed by the immunoSEQ multiplex PCR assay. Not all clones reach the TCRdb copy of this immuneACCESS table, which keeps in-frame sequences only. Checked studies attribute under half of the gap to unresolved V genes and leave the rest unexplained. This sample is represented by around 250,000 clones; about nine tenths of them were singletons. The biggest ten clones account for 0.85% to 1% of the sample. The sample taken for sequencing was peripheral blood. The receptors were sampled from a woman aged 40 to 55 who had recovered from COVID-19.

The V call is TRBV7-3, the J call TRBJ2-1, with 11 nucleotides matching TRBD2. J gave up 4 bases and V 5 bases, and 4 bases lay outside the gene matches. The CDR3 is 15 amino acids. CDR1 and CDR2 (germline): SGHTA, FQGTGA. DNA of the CDR3: TGTGCCAGCAGCCCACTAGCGGGAGTTTACAATGAGCAGTTCTTC. This gives the protein CASSPLAGVYNEQFF.

The chain joins TRBV29-1 to TRBJ2-1, with TRBD1 matching over 8 bases. Per the germline V gene, CDR1 is SQVTM and CDR2 is ANQGSEA. This CDR3 has 13 amino acids. V dropped 6 bases and J dropped 8; count of bases not matched to a gene: 9. CDR3 sequence reads: CSVGQGIGDEQFF. The CDR3 DNA follows: TGCAGCGTCGGACAGGGTATAGGCGATGAGCAGTTCTTC.

With regard to this clone: Germline is not matched at one junction end, which may reflect a read error. This chain joins TRBV7-9 and TRBJ1-2, with TRBD1 identical over 8 bases. The length of the CDR3 is 13 residues. Germline loops: CDR1 SEHNR, CDR2 FQNEAQ (reference sequence). CDR3 sequence reads: CASTLQGEGGYTF. The CDR3 coding sequence is TGTGCCAGCACCTTACAGGGGGAAGGTGGCTACACCTTC.

The table lists this clone with a few counts. The chain carries TRBV5-1 and TRBJ1-5; the D is unclear. The CDR3 loop spans 13 amino acids. The germline CDR1 and CDR2 sequences are SGHRS and YFSETQ. The V end was cut by 4 bases, the J end by 7 bases, with 12 bases between. CDR3 amino acids: CASSLGVEQPQHF. In DNA form, the CDR3 reads TGCGCCAGCAGCCTGGGTGTGGAGCAGCCCCAGCATTTT.

The CDR3 nucleotides are TGTGCCTGGAGCCCAGGGACTTCGTCCTACGAGCAGTACTTC. Translation gives CAWSPGTSSYEQYF. The J gene is TRBJ2-7, the V gene TRBV30, with TRBD2 as a possible D gene (6 bases). CDR1 GTSNPN and CDR2 SVGIG come from the germline V gene (reference sequence). The CDR3 is 14 residues long. Trimming left V 3 bases short and J 1 base short, with 13 bases between.

The rearrangement joins TRBV27 to TRBJ2-3; possible D gene TRBD2, 5 bases. CDR1 is MNHEY, CDR2 SMNVEV, per germline (reference sequence). The length of the CDR3 is 13 residues. V lost 6 bases and J 4 bases, leaving 11 bases between the germline ends. The CDR3 sequence: CASRGYSADTQYF. DNA for the CDR3: TGTGCCAGCAGAGGTTATAGCGCAGATACGCAGTATTTT.

A remark on this clone: A much more abundant neighbour one base away suggests this may be a read error. The chain carries TRBV11-1 and TRBJ2-7; 7 bases fit TRBD1. V shed 4 bases and J 5 bases; nucleotides not matched to a gene: 2. Germline CDR1 and CDR2: SGHAT and FQDESV (reference sequence). The CDR3 has 12 amino acids. CDR3 bases: TGTGCCAGCAGCTCCGACAGGGACGAGCAGTACTTC. It specifies CASSSDRDEQYF.

The V gene is TRBV7-3, the J gene TRBJ2-3; tentatively, D is TRBD1 (6 bases). Germline values: CDR1 SGHTA, CDR2 FQGTGA. The V end lost 3 bases, the J end lost 5 bases, and 15 bases lay between the germline ends. The CDR3 consists of 15 residues. The CDR3 loop is CASSFSRGHGDTQYF. CDR3 nucleotides: TGTGCCAGCAGCTTCAGCAGGGGCCATGGAGATACGCAGTATTTT.

The chain employs TRBV18 and TRBJ1-4, with a tentative D call TRBD1 (6 bases). Germline assignment: CDR1 KGHSH and CDR2 LQKENI. The CDR3 covers 16 residues. The V end was cut by 4 bases, the J end by 8 bases, with 20 bases between. CDR3 nucleotide sequence: TGTGCCAGCTCACGGGGGGGCGCGGCGATGGAGGAAAAACTGTTTTTT. Amino acid sequence: CASSRGGAAMEEKLFF.

V gene TRBV9 combines with J gene TRBJ2-7, with unresolved D. The germline V gene has CDR1 SGDLS and CDR2 YYNGEE. V gave up 0 bases and J gave up 2 bases, with 9 bases separating them. There are 14 residues in the CDR3. The CDR3 reads CASSVGVQTYEQYF. The CDR3 DNA sequence: TGTGCCAGCAGCGTAGGTGTCCAGACCTACGAGCAGTACTTC.

The CDR3 sequence: CASSGSGTGGEKLFF. CDR3 in DNA: TGCGCCAGCAGCGGCTCCGGGACAGGGGGGGAAAAACTGTTTTTT. V usage is TRBV5-1 and J usage is TRBJ1-4; TRBD1 matches at 11 bases. Trimming at V came to 4 bases and at J to 8 bases, leaving 7 bases not matched to a gene. The CDR3 sequence is 15 residues long. CDR1 SGHRS and CDR2 YFSETQ come from the germline V gene.

V usage is TRBV14 and J usage is TRBJ2-7; 8 bases line up with TRBD1. After removal of 4 bases from V and 2 bases from J, the junction contained 4 bases not matched to a gene. The length of the CDR3 is 14 residues. CDR1 and CDR2 from the germline V gene are SGHDN and FVKESK. The CDR3 DNA sequence: TGTGCCAGCAGCCCACAGGGGGGCCCCTACGAGCAGTACTTC. It translates to CASSPQGGPYEQYF.

This clone has a single count. This sequence joins TRBV5-1 and TRBJ2-5, with 10 bases aligning to TRBD2. Germline V gives CDR1 SGHRS, CDR2 YFSETQ. Trimming removed 4 bases from V and 2 bases from J; junction bases left unmatched: 8. CDR3 length: 16 amino acids. The CDR3 nucleotides are TGCGCCAGCAGCGGAACCGGGACTAGCGTTCAAGAGACCCAGTACTTC. Translated, it gives CASSGTGTSVQETQYF.

The chain joins TRBV3-1 (or the pseudogene TRBV3-2) to TRBJ2-5; perhaps TRBD2 as D (5 bases). This CDR3 is 14 amino acids long. In germline, CDR1 is LGHDT, CDR2 YNNKEL (reference sequence). Trimming stripped 0 bases from V and 4 bases from J, with 9 bases between. CDR3 sequence: CASSQDTSSETQYF. The DNA of the CDR3 is TGTGCCAGCAGCCAAGACACTAGTTCAGAGACCCAGTACTTC.

This clone appeared once. V usage is TRBV2 and J usage is TRBJ1-2, with 12 bases lining up with TRBD1. The CDR3 length is 14 residues. V gave up 6 bases and J gave up 8 bases; unmatched junction bases: 7. CDR1 is SNHLY, CDR2 FYNNEI, per germline. The CDR3 DNA is TGTGCCAGCAGGTCCGGGACAGGGGGCGCAGGCTACACCTTC. Amino acid sequence: CASRSGTGGAGYTF.

V is TRBV7-9 and J is TRBJ2-5; 7 bases are shared with TRBD1. Germline lookup yields CDR1 SEHNR and CDR2 FQNEAQ (reference sequence). This CDR3 has 15 residues. Trimming cost V 5 bases and J 5 bases; bases outside gene matches: 11. The chain's CDR3 is CASSPEYRGVETQYF. In DNA form, the CDR3 reads TGTGCCAGCAGCCCAGAATACAGGGGTGTGGAGACCCAGTACTTC.

This rearrangement joins TRBV30 to TRBJ1-2, with TRBD1 identical over 8 bases. Germline V lookup: CDR1 GTSNPN, CDR2 SVGIG (reference sequence). CDR3 length: 15 residues. Trimming took 0 bases from V and 4 from J; bases not matched to a gene: 7. The CDR3 region is CAWSVPGQGLYGYTF. DNA of the CDR3: TGTGCCTGGAGTGTCCCCGGACAGGGCCTCTATGGCTACACCTTC.

The V and J genes are TRBV2 and TRBJ2-7; a weak D match, TRBD1 (5 bases). The V gene lost 8 bases and the J gene lost 3 bases, with 14 bases spanning the gap. Per the germline V gene, CDR1 is SNHLY and CDR2 is FYNNEI. The CDR3 extends over 13 amino acids. Here the CDR3 DNA reads TGTGCCAGCGGGGCAGGGTTGAGCTACGAGCAGTACTTC. As protein: CASGAGLSYEQYF. Full variable domain (missing parts from reference TRBV2 and TRBJ2-7): EPEVTQTPSHQVTQMGQEVILRCVPISNHLYFYWYRQILGQKVEFLVSFYNNEISEKSEIFDDQFSVERPDGSNFTLKIRSTKLEDSAMYFCASGAGLSYEQYFGPGTRLTVT.

The chain links TRBV7-7 to TRBJ2-5, with D maybe TRBD1 (7 bases). The CDR3 covers 16 residues. Germline assignment: CDR1 SSHAT and CDR2 FNYEAQ (reference sequence). Trimming shortened V by 0 bases and J by 2 bases, and 13 bases separated the two germline ends. The CDR3, as DNA: TGTGCCAGCAGCTTAGCTGGGGGGACAGCACAAGAGACCCAGTACTTC. This encodes CASSLAGGTAQETQYF.

The genes are TRBV15 and TRBJ2-1; 8 nucleotides agree with TRBD2. Germline CDR1 reads LNHNV; CDR2 reads YYDKDF (reference sequence). V was clipped by 1 base and J by 8 bases; unmatched bases: 7. The CDR3 contains 15 residues. The CDR3 nucleotides are TGTGCCACCAGCAGAGCGGGACTAGAGGGCTATGAGCAGTTCTTC. This gives the protein CATSRAGLEGYEQFF.

The chain employs TRBV21-1 and TRBJ2-1; TRBD1, the table's D call, was not compared with the DNA. TRBV21-1 is an annotated pseudogene. The CDR3 totals 18 residues. The CDR3 coding sequence is TGTGCCAGCAGCAAATTCCCTCCCAATTGCCCCCCCAGAAATGAGCAGTTCTTC. Its protein is CASSKFPPNCPPRNEQFF.